What follows are 18 T cell receptor beta chains derived from one specimen sequenced in a study of blood T cell repertoires in COVID-19. The repertoire was sequenced with immunoSEQ multiplex PCR; TCRdb's copy has only in-frame clones and lacks some. The data contain roughly 260,000 clones, about nine tenths of them singletons. The sequenced material came from PBMCs or T cells enriched from blood (not recorded which). These receptors were taken from a human donor in a cohort exposed to, infected with or recovered from COVID-19 (not recorded which). The donor label of this sample is uncertain.

This sequence joins TRBV6-5 and TRBJ2-7, with D possibly TRBD2 on 6 matching bases. There are 11 residues in the CDR3. V lost 6 bases, J lost 6 bases, and 9 bases lay in between. Germline V gives CDR1 MNHEY, CDR2 SVGAGI. CDR3 nucleotides: TGTGCCAGCAGGACTAGGGCCGAGCAGTACTTC. It is translated as CASRTRAEQYF.

The J gene is TRBJ2-7, the V gene TRBV6-5, with 8 positions matching TRBD1. The ends lost 0 bases at V and 2 bases at J; junction bases unmatched: 6. Germline CDR1 is MNHEY and CDR2 is SVGAGI. CDR3 length equals 16 residues. CDR3 loop: CASSYSSGQAPYEQYF. CDR3 coding DNA: TGTGCCAGCAGTTACTCCTCGGGACAGGCCCCCTACGAGCAGTACTTC.

This clone has only one observation. The chain is built from TRBV7-3 and TRBJ2-2, with 11 bases aligning to TRBD1. The CDR3 has 17 amino acids. V was clipped by 1 base and J by 5 bases; unmatched bases: 6. Germline loops: CDR1 SGHTA, CDR2 FQGTGA. CDR3 DNA: TGTGCCAGCAGCTTAATTCCGGGGACAGGGGGGACCGGGGAGCTGTTTTTT. Translated, it gives CASSLIPGTGGTGELFF.

The rearrangement joins TRBV5-6 to TRBJ1-1; TRBD1 matches 7 bases. Germline V gene sequence: CDR1 SGHDT, CDR2 YYEEEE. This CDR3 comprises 18 residues. J was trimmed by 5 bases and V by 4 bases; bases with no gene match: 20. The CDR3 protein is CASSATGWRIYVRTEAFF. The CDR3 nucleotides read TGTGCCAGCAGCGCGACAGGGTGGAGAATTTACGTAAGGACTGAAGCTTTCTTT.

The V call is TRBV5-1, the J call TRBJ1-2; 8 bases align to TRBD1. The CDR3 spans 15 residues. V lost 1 base to trimming and J lost 6 bases; unmatched junction nucleotides: 8. The germline gives CDR1 SGHRS, CDR2 YFSETQ. The CDR3 sequence: CASSLSGQGSHGYTF. The CDR3 DNA is TGCGCCAGCAGCTTGTCAGGACAGGGATCTCATGGCTACACCTTC.

The chain recombines TRBV5-1 with TRBJ2-5; a possible D gene is TRBD2 (6 bases). The CDR3 spans 15 residues. Germline V CDR1 and CDR2: SGHRS, YFSETQ. Trimming took off 4 bases at V and 2 bases at J, with 15 bases between the two ends. The CDR3 DNA reads TGCGCCAGCAGCCCTGGGATAGCGGCTCAAGAGACCCAGTACTTC. Residues: CASSPGIAAQETQYF.

The V call is TRBV7-3, the J call TRBJ2-1; possible D gene TRBD1, 5 bases. The germline CDR1 and CDR2 sequences are SGHTA and FQGTGA. This CDR3 contains 16 residues. Trimming cost V 0 bases and J 4 bases, with 13 bases left between them. In DNA, the CDR3 is TGTGCCAGCAGCTTAACGGTAAAATCAGGGTACAATGAGCAGTTCTTC. Residues: CASSLTVKSGYNEQFF.

The V gene is TRBV18, the J gene TRBJ1-1; D is undetermined. This CDR3 region has 14 residues. CDR1 KGHSH and CDR2 LQKENI come from the germline V gene. V dropped 3 bases and J dropped 4 bases, with 12 bases sitting between them. CDR3 coding DNA: TGTGCCAGCTCACCCCCTTCTCGCGGCACTGAAGCTTTCTTT. This translates into CASSPPSRGTEAFF.

This clone has just one count. The rearrangement uses TRBV9 and TRBJ1-2; 7 bases are a match to TRBD1. CDR1 and CDR2 (germline): SGDLS, YYNGEE. The J segment lost 5 bases and the V segment lost 7 bases, leaving 11 bases of the junction unmatched. The CDR3 consists of 14 residues. This CDR3 is CASGTPGQRYGYTF. The CDR3 DNA follows: TGTGCCAGCGGGACCCCGGGACAGAGATATGGCTACACCTTC.

The chain combines TRBV5-1 with TRBJ1-1; D possibly corresponds to TRBD1 (5 bases). V gave up 1 base and J gave up 1 base, with 14 bases separating them. The CDR3 has 16 residues. From germline, CDR1 is SGHRS and CDR2 YFSETQ. CDR3 in DNA: TGCGCCAGCAGCTTGAGCGGCGGGGGGTGGAACACTGAAGCTTTCTTT. Protein sequence: CASSLSGGGWNTEAFF.

To note about this clone: The same CDR3 also results from other DNA sequences found in this sample. This chain connects TRBV18 to TRBJ1-1; D possibly corresponds to TRBD1 (5 bases). Germline lookup yields CDR1 KGHSH and CDR2 LQKENI. V was clipped by 3 bases and J by 1 base, with 6 bases between them. The CDR3 is made up of 13 amino acids. The DNA of the CDR3 is TGTGCCAGCTCACCTAGGGGGAACACTGAAGCTTTCTTT. Translating gives CASSPRGNTEAFF.

The rearrangement links TRBV9 to TRBJ1-2, with TRBD1 identical over 9 bases. The CDR3 runs to 17 residues. The J segment lost 2 bases and the V segment lost 3 bases, leaving 11 bases of the junction unmatched. Per germline, CDR1 SGDLS and CDR2 YYNGEE. CDR3 nucleotides: TGTGCCAGCAGCGCGCCGCGTGGGACAGGGACCAACTATGGCTACACCTTC. It is translated as CASSAPRGTGTNYGYTF.

The chain links TRBV9 to TRBJ1-3; D possibly corresponds to TRBD1 (5 bases). Germline V lookup: CDR1 SGDLS, CDR2 YYNGEE. The V end was cut by 7 bases, the J end by 0 bases, with 8 bases between. The CDR3 loop spans 13 amino acids. CDR3 bases: TGTGCCAGCGGGGCAGGCTCTGGAAACACCATATATTTT. Protein product: CASGAGSGNTIYF.

The V gene is TRBV6-5, the J gene TRBJ2-7; 10 bases align to TRBD1. Germline assignment: CDR1 MNHEY and CDR2 SVGAGI. The CDR3 is made up of 15 amino acids. Losses at the gene ends were 5 bases for V and 6 bases for J; bases not matched to a gene: 10. The CDR3 nucleotides are TGTGCCAGCAGTCCTTCGGGGACAGGGGAGGGCGAGCAGTACTTC. This gives the protein CASSPSGTGEGEQYF.

The CDR3 loop reads CASSLGAPNEQFF. The CDR3 nucleotides are TGTGCCAGCAGCTTAGGAGCTCCCAATGAGCAGTTCTTC. This chain links TRBV7-6 with TRBJ2-1; D is unclear. Trimming removed 1 base from V and 6 bases from J, with 7 bases in between. Germline CDR1 and CDR2: SGHVS and FNYEAQ. The CDR3 extends over 13 amino acids.

The chain is built from TRBV7-8 and TRBJ2-7; D not resolved. Germline lookup yields CDR1 SGHVS and CDR2 FQNEAQ. The CDR3 is made up of 15 amino acids. V lost 4 bases and J lost 0, with 13 bases in between. The CDR3 DNA is TGTGCCAGCAGCTCACCCGAGGCCTCCTCCTACGAGCAGTACTTC. It codes for CASSSPEASSYEQYF.

The chain joins TRBV7-2 to TRBJ1-2, with TRBD1 matching 10 bases. Germline V gene lookup returns CDR1 SGHTA and CDR2 FQGNSA. This CDR3 is built from 14 residues. Trimming took 4 bases from V and 5 from J; bases not matched to a gene: 4. CDR3 amino acids: CASSSRQGAYGYTF. DNA for the CDR3: TGTGCCAGCAGCTCCCGACAGGGGGCGTATGGCTACACCTTC.

The chain links TRBV5-1 to TRBJ2-5, with D possibly matching TRBD2 (6 bases). CDR3 size: 14 residues. Germline assignment: CDR1 SGHRS and CDR2 YFSETQ. V lost 4 bases and J lost 5, with 15 bases in between. The CDR3 DNA is TGCGCCAGCAGCGGGGGGTCCGAAAGGGAGACCCAGTACTTC. Its translation: CASSGGSERETQYF.